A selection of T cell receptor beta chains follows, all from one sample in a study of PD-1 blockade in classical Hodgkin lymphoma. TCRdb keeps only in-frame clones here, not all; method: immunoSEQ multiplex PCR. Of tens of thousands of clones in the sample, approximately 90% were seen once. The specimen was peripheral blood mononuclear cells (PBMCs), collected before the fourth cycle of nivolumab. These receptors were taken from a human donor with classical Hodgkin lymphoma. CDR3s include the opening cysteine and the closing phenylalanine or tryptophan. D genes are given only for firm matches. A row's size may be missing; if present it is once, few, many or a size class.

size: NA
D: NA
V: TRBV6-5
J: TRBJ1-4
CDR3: CASSLQGWSTNEKLFF
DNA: TGTGCCAGCAGTTTACAGGGTTGGTCAACTAATGAAAAACTGTTTTTT

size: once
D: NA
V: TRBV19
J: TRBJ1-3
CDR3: CASSATKTGAGNTIYF
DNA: TGTGCCAGTAGTGCAACAAAGACAGGAGCTGGAAACACCATATATTTT

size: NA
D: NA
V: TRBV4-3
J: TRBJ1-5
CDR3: CASSLTSSGADYQPQHF
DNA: TGCGCCAGCAGCCTGACTAGCAGTGGGGCAGACTATCAGCCCCAGCATTTT

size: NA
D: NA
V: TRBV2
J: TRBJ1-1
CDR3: CASSEPVLSMNTEAFF
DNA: TGTGCCAGCAGTGAACCGGTGCTGTCCATGAACACTGAAGCTTTCTTT

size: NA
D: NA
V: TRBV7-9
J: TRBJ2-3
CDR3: CASSLYRHTQYF
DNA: TGTGCCAGCAGCTTATATCGCCATACGCAGTATTTT

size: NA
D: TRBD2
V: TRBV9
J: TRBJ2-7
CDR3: CASSIGTSYEQYF
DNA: TGTGCCAGCAGCATAGGGACTAGCTACGAGCAGTACTTC

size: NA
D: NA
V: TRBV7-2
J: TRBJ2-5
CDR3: CASSLAAGARETQYF
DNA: TGTGCCAGCAGCTTAGCGGCGGGGGCCCGGGAGACCCAGTACTTC

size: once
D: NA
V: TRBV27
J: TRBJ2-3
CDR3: CASRHSGARLDTQYF
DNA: TGTGCCAGCAGGCATTCGGGAGCCAGGTTAGATACGCAGTATTTT

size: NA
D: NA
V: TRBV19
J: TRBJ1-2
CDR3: CASSIGQQGLRNYGYTF
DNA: TGTGCCAGTAGTATAGGGCAGCAGGGCCTACGTAACTATGGCTACACCTTC

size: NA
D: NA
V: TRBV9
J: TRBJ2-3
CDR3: CASSVAEDYSSTDTQYF
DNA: TGTGCCAGCAGCGTAGCTGAGGACTACTCTAGCACAGATACGCAGTATTTT

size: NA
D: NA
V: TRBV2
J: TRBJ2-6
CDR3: CASSEFPRLSGANVLTF
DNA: TGTGCCAGCAGTGAATTCCCGCGGCTCTCTGGGGCCAACGTCCTGACTTTC

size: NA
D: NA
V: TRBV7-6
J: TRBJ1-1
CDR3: CASSLVYTEAFF
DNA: TGTGCCAGCAGCTTAGTTTATACTGAAGCTTTCTTT

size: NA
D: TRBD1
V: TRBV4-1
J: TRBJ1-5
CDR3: CASSQDPDRDQPQHF
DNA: TGCGCCAGCAGCCAAGACCCCGACAGGGATCAGCCCCAGCATTTT

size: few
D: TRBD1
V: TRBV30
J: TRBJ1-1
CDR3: CAWSTGDIGTEAFF
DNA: TGTGCCTGGAGCACAGGGGATATTGGCACTGAAGCTTTCTTT

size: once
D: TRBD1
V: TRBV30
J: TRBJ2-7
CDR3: CAWSEGTGGYEQYF
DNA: TGTGCCTGGAGTGAAGGGACAGGGGGCTACGAGCAGTACTTC

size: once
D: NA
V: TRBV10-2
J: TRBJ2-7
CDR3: CASANAGGSSYEQYF
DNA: TGCGCCAGCGCCAACGCCGGAGGGTCCTCCTACGAGCAGTACTTC

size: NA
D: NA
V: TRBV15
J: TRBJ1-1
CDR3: CATSRGAGGAEAFF
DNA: TGTGCCACCAGCAGAGGAGCGGGAGGGGCTGAAGCTTTCTTT

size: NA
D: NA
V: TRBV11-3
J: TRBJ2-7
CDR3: CASSWSGASGQYF
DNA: TGTGCCAGCAGCTGGAGTGGGGCCAGCGGGCAGTACTTC

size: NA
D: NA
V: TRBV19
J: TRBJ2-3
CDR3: CASTQGPDTQYF
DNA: TGTGCCAGTACCCAGGGACCAGATACGCAGTATTTT

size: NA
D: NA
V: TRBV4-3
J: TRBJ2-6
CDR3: CASSQYAWGSGANVLTF
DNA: TGCGCCAGCAGCCAATACGCGTGGGGCTCTGGGGCCAACGTCCTGACTTTC

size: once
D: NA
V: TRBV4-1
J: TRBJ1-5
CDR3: CASSQEKKAKSNQPQHF
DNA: TGCGCCAGCAGCCAAGAAAAAAAGGCGAAAAGCAATCAGCCCCAGCATTTT

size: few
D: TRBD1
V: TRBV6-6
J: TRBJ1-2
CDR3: CASSFWDRHVFGYF
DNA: TGTGCCAGCAGCTTCTGGGACAGACACGTCTTTGGATACTTC

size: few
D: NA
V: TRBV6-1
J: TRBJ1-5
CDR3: CASSEWSPSNQPQHF
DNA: TGTGCCAGCAGTGAATGGAGCCCCAGCAATCAGCCCCAGCATTTT

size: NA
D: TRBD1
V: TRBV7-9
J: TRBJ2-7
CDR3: CASRPDRGRKYF
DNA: TGTGCCAGCAGACCTGACAGGGGGCGTAAGTACTTC

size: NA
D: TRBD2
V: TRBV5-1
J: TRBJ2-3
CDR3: CASSFSTSGQTDTQYF
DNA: TGCGCCAGCAGCTTCTCGACTAGCGGGCAAACAGATACGCAGTATTTT

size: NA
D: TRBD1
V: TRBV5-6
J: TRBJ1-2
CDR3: CASSPGTGPHGYTF
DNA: TGTGCCAGCAGCCCCGGGACAGGCCCCCATGGCTACACCTTC

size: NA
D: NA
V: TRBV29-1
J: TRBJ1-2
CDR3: CSVDVARYGYTF
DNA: TGCAGCGTTGATGTGGCCCGCTATGGCTACACCTTC